Each of the 2 T cell receptor beta chains below was sequenced from the same sample in a study of CD8+CD57+ T cells in acquired aplastic anemia. Profiling that covered TCR beta VDJ and CDR3 relied on genomic DNA as its template. TCRdb recomputed calls from the reads with MiXCR, one row per CDR3 protein. Among some 200,000 distinct CDR3 sequences listed, 30% to 35% were seen once. Specimen: sorted CD4+, CD8+, or CD8+CD57+ T cells (not recorded which) from PBMCs. The receptors shown here come from a human donor in good health, serving as a control.

This rearrangement joins TRBV12-5 to TRBJ2-2; D is ambiguous. CDR1 is LGHNT, CDR2 FRNRAP, per germline. The CDR3 consists of 14 residues. V lost 3 bases and J lost 1, with 6 bases in between. This chain's CDR3 is CASGLDWNTGELFF. DNA for the CDR3: TGTGCTAGTGGTTTAGACTGGAACACCGGGGAGCTGTTTTTT.

At least ten counts were recorded for this clonotype. The rearrangement links TRBV2 to TRBJ1-5, with D perhaps TRBD1 (6 bases). Trimming shortened V by 2 bases and J by 2 bases, and 19 bases separated the two germline ends. CDR1 is SNHLY and CDR2 is FYNNEI in the germline V gene. The CDR3 totals 18 residues. CDR3 loop: CASSERPGLGGGNQPQHF. The CDR3 bases are TGTGCCAGCAGTGAACGACCAGGCTTAGGGGGTGGCAATCAGCCCCAGCATTTT. The variable domain in full, completed from reference TRBV2 and TRBJ1-5, reads EPEVTQTPSHQVTQMGQEVILRCVPISNHLYFYWYRQILGQKVEFLVSFYNNEISEKSEIFDDQFSVERPDGSNFTLKIRSTKLEDSAMYFCASSERPGLGGGNQPQHFGDGTRLSIL.